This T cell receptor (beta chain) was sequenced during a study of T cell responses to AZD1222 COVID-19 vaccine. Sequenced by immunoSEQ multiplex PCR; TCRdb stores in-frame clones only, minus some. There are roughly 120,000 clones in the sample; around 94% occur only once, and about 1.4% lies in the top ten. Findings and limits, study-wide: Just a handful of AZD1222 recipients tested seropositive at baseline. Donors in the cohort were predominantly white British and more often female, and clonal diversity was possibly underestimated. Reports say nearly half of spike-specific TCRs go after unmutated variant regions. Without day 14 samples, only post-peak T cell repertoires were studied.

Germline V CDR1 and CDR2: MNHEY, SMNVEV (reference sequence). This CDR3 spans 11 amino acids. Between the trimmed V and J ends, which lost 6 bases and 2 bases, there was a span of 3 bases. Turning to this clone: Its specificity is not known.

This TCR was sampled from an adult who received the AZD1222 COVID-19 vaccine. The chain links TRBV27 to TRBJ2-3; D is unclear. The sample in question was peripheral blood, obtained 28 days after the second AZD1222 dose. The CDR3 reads CASRDTDTQYF. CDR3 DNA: TGTGCCAGCAGGGACACAGATACGCAGTATTTT.